Included here is one T cell receptor (beta chain) sequence, with context. The CDR3 length is 14 residues. V lost 6 bases and J lost 4; bases outside the gene matches: 7. Germline V lookup: CDR1 SNHLY, CDR2 FYNNEI. This sample is part of a study of blood T cell repertoires in COVID-19. The wider study: Samples representing acute and convalescent COVID-19 were sourced from the United States, Italy and Spain.

Method: immunoSEQ multiplex PCR; TCRdb's copy keeps in-frame clones and lacks some. The sample has approximately 150,000 clones; about 88% are singletons. Sequenced sample: peripheral blood. This receptor was identified in a man aged 40-49 years with acute or convalescent COVID-19. The chain couples TRBV2 to TRBJ2-3, with 7 nucleotides matching TRBD1. CDR3 sequence (DNA): TGTGCCAGCAGGGCAGGGGGTGGTTCAGATACGCAGTATTTT. Its translation is CASRAGGGSDTQYF.